This T cell receptor (delta chain) is drawn from a study of γδ T cells in repeated Plasmodium falciparum infection. Study as a whole: Sampling occurred at baseline, pre-infection for selected infections, and 21 days post-infection. Overall study results and limits: Vgamma9/Vdelta2+ repertoires stayed stably polyclonal over time and infection.

The CDR3 covers 19 residues. Germline V CDR1 and CDR2: GEAIGNYY, EKD. Flow sorting of PBMC yielded separate Vgamma9/Vdelta2+ and Vdelta2-negative gammadelta T cell populations for bulk repertoire analysis. On this clone: Its cognate antigen is unknown. The protein given by TCRdb reflects a much larger clone and differs at residue 3 from this DNA's translation, likely from a read error; the protein shown is the DNA's translation.

With CATT, TCRdb re-called clones from the multiplex PCR reads. In the table there are 75,000 to 95,000 delta-chain clones, over 0.9% of which are singletons. Material: gamma-delta T cells from blood. This receptor was taken from a pool of human donors (malaria-infected and uninfected, not separated). The chain carries TRDV2 and TRDJ1; 7 bases line up with TRDD3. The J gene, left out of TCRdb, was set here by checking the DNA against germline. The CDR3 sequence is CAYDTVGGYDNDYTDKLIF. As DNA, the CDR3 is TGTGCCTATGACACGGTTGGTGGATACGACAACGACTACACCGATAAACTCATCTTT.